The clone carrying this T cell receptor (beta chain) was counted only a few times. The antigen is undetermined. V lost 0 bases, J lost 5 bases, and 3 bases stayed unmatched. CDR3 length: 14 amino acids. CDR1 and CDR2 from the germline V gene are SGHRS and YFSETQ. This sample was included in a study of response to subunit inactivated influenza vaccine. Overall study findings and caveats: There was a suggestion from the authors that each seasonal influenza vaccination recruits few new T cells.

TCRdb fed the RT-PCR reads into MiXCR, producing one record per CDR3 protein. The sample shows approximately 700,000 distinct CDR3 sequences, about 15% of them seen only once. This material consisted of PBMCs from blood, taken roughly 2 weeks before vaccination. The V and J genes are TRBV5-1 and TRBJ2-7; TRBD2 aligns across 9 bases. This receptor was obtained from a man aged 45 to 65 who received an inactivated influenza vaccine. CDR3 nucleotide sequence: TGCGCCAGCAGCTTGGCCATAGCGGGAGACGAGCAGTACTTC. Protein sequence: CASSLAIAGDEQYF. Full variable domain (remainder filled in from reference TRBV5-1 and TRBJ2-7): KAGVTQTPRYLIKTRGQQVTLSCSPISGHRSVSWYQQTPGQGLQFLFEYFSETQRNKGNFPGRFSGRQFSNSRSEMNVSTLELGDSALYLCASSLAIAGDEQYFGPGTRLTVT.